This entry lists 32 T cell receptor beta chains sequenced from one sample in a study of CD8 T cells in ankylosing spondylitis. The antigens for these receptors are not known. TCRdb used MiXCR to reprocess the 5' RACE reads, holding one entry per CDR3 protein. This sample carries approximately 550,000 distinct CDR3 sequences, roughly 13% of them seen once, and the ten largest clones take 6.8%. Study-wide points: A TCR beta motif of eight highly homologous variants appeared characteristic of ankylosing spondylitis blood.

Sequenced material: blood, either unsorted or a sorted T cell fraction (not recorded which). These receptors were collected from a male donor with ankylosing spondylitis.

There are a few counts of this clonotype. J is TRBJ2-1 and V is TRBV12-5, with 8 nucleotides matching TRBD1. This CDR3 has 17 residues. V shed 4 bases, J shed 4 bases, and the junction held 12 bases outside the gene matches. The germline CDR1 and CDR2 sequences are LGHNT and FRNRAP. The CDR3 DNA reads as TGTGCTAGTGGTTCCACTAAGGACAGGGAACAATACAATGAGCAGTTCTTC. Translated, it gives CASGSTKDREQYNEQFF.

The chain couples TRBV25-1 to TRBJ2-1; D may be TRBD2 (6 bases). CDR3 length equals 14 residues. Deletions cut 4 bases from V and 9 bases from J, with 16 bases between. Germline V gene lookup returns CDR1 MGHDK and CDR2 SYGVNS. In DNA, the CDR3 is TGTGCCAGCAGTGGCCCGACTAGAGGCGGTGAGCAGTTCTTC. Translated: CASSGPTRGGEQFF. Full variable domain (remainder filled in from reference TRBV25-1 and TRBJ2-1): EADIYQTPRYLVIGTGKKITLECSQTMGHDKMYWYQQDPGMELHLIHYSYGVNSTEKGDLSSESTVSRIRTEHFPLTLESARPSHTSQYLCASSGPTRGGEQFFGPGTRLTVL.

This clonotype was seen more than once but under ten times. CDR3: CSAASPKGISEKLFF. The CDR3 DNA reads as TGCAGTGCAGCCTCCCCAAAGGGGATTTCTGAAAAACTGTTTTTT. The chain joins TRBV20-1 to TRBJ1-4, with a possible D match to TRBD1 (5 bases). Germline loops: CDR1 DFQATT, CDR2 SNEGSKA (reference sequence). V lost 6 bases, J lost 7 bases, and 21 bases lay in between. The CDR3 covers 15 residues.

The chain combines TRBV15 with TRBJ2-3, with 10 bases that match TRBD2. The CDR3 sequence is 18 residues long. The junction had 11 bases not matched to a gene; V was cut back by 2 bases and J by 3 bases. The V gene's germline CDR1 is LNHNV and CDR2 YYDKDF (reference sequence). This CDR3 is CATSRRPPGTSVTDTQYF. The CDR3 nucleotides read TGTGCCACCAGCAGAAGGCCCCCGGGGACTAGCGTAACAGATACGCAGTATTTT. Supplemented by reference TRBV15 and TRBJ2-3, the full variable domain reads DAMVIQNPRYQVTQFGKPVTLSCSQTLNHNVMYWYQQKSSQAPKLLFHYYDKDFNNEADTPDNFQSRRPNTSFCFLDIRSPGLGDTAMYLCATSRRPPGTSVTDTQYFGPGTRLTVL.

The rearrangement uses TRBV7-2 and TRBJ2-1; 9 bases are shared with TRBD2. J was trimmed by 2 bases and V by 5 bases; bases with no gene match: 4. CDR1 is SGHTA, CDR2 FQGNSA, per germline. The CDR3 spans 15 residues. CDR3 sequence: CASSHSGRTYNEQFF. CDR3 nucleotides: TGTGCCAGCAGCCACAGCGGGAGGACCTACAATGAGCAGTTCTTC.

In DNA form, the CDR3 reads TGTGCCAGCAGTCACGGGAGGGCTTTTTACAATGAGCAGTTCTTC. It specifies CASSHGRAFYNEQFF. The chain couples TRBV11-2 to TRBJ2-1; 8 bases line up with TRBD2. J gave up 4 bases and V 6 bases, and 8 bases lay outside the gene matches. Germline lookup yields CDR1 SGHAT and CDR2 FQNNGV. The CDR3 is 15 residues long. Together with reference TRBV11-2 and TRBJ2-1, the CDR3 gives the full variable domain: EAGVAQSPRYKIIEKRQSVAFWCNPISGHATLYWYQQILGQGPKLLIQFQNNGVVDDSQLPKDRFSAERLKGVDSTLKIQPAKLEDSAVYLCASSHGRAFYNEQFFGPGTRLTVL.

This clonotype turned up a few times. The V and J genes are TRBV6-1 and TRBJ1-1; weak D call: TRBD1 (5 bases). Trimming cost V 7 bases and J 6 bases, with 21 bases left between them. This CDR3 spans 15 amino acids. Germline V gene lookup returns CDR1 MNHNS and CDR2 SASEGT. In DNA, the CDR3 is TGTGCCAGCAACCCGACCGCGGGGCCAAGGGCTGAAGCTTTCTTT. It translates to CASNPTAGPRAEAFF.

Only a few counts were recorded for this clonotype. The genes are TRBV29-1 and TRBJ1-1; D is uncertain. The V gene's germline CDR1 is SQVTM and CDR2 ANQGSEA. CDR3 length: 13 residues. V lost 3 bases to trimming and J lost 1 base, with 9 bases between them. CDR3 bases: TGCAGCGTTGAGACGGGGAGGAACACTGAAGCTTTCTTT. It translates to CSVETGRNTEAFF.

V is TRBV6-2 or TRBV6-3 and J is TRBJ2-5; 8 positions match TRBD2. This CDR3 contains 16 residues. Per germline, CDR1 MNHEY and CDR2 SVGEGT. After removal of 4 bases from V and 4 bases from J, the junction contained 11 bases not matched to a gene. The CDR3 bases are TGTGCCAGCAGTTCGCTTCTAGCGGGCCCTATAGAGACCCAGTACTTC. Its translation: CASSSLLAGPIETQYF.

The chain carries TRBV11-2 and TRBJ2-3; 12 bases match TRBD2. CDR3 length: 16 residues. J lost 5 bases, V lost 5 bases, and 8 bases had no gene match. Germline-derived CDR1 and CDR2 are SGHAT and FQNNGV. CDR3 amino acids: CASSARLAGELDTQYF. CDR3 nucleotides: TGTGCCAGCAGCGCCCGACTAGCGGGAGAGTTAGATACGCAGTATTTT.

This clonotype appeared many times. The chain has TRBV4-1 and TRBJ1-1; unclear D gene. This CDR3 is built from 13 residues. Trimming shortened V by 0 bases and J by 7 bases, and 9 bases separated the two germline ends. In germline, CDR1 is MGHRA, CDR2 YSYEKL. The CDR3 sequence is CASSQDGGREAFF. Here the CDR3 DNA reads TGCGCCAGCAGCCAAGATGGCGGTCGTGAAGCTTTCTTT.

In DNA form, the CDR3 reads TGTGCCAGCAGCTTAGCAGGGTTGCGAGCTTTCTTT. This codes for CASSLAGLRAFF. The rearrangement uses TRBV7-2 and TRBJ1-1; no clear D. The V gene's germline CDR1 is SGHTA and CDR2 FQGNSA. The CDR3 spans 12 residues. Trimming took 0 bases from V and 10 from J, leaving 9 bases between them.

This clonotype was observed a few times. V usage is TRBV12-5 and J usage is TRBJ1-2, with 10 nucleotides matching TRBD1. Germline V gene lookup returns CDR1 LGHNT and CDR2 FRNRAP. J gave up 13 bases and V 7 bases, and 15 bases lay outside the gene matches. The CDR3 has 14 residues. CDR3 DNA: TGTGCTAGTGCCCCCGGGACAGGGGACGACTACTCCACCTTC. Its translation is CASAPGTGDDYSTF. The entire variable domain, with the rest obtained from reference TRBV12-5 and TRBJ1-2, is as follows: DARVTQTPRHKVTEMGQEVTMRCQPILGHNTVFWYRQTMMQGLELLAYFRNRAPLDDSGMPKDRFSAEMPDATLATLKIQPSEPRDSAVYFCASAPGTGDDYSTFGSGTRLTVV.

The genes are TRBV4-1 and TRBJ1-5; D not resolved. Germline CDR1 MGHRA, CDR2 YSYEKL. CDR3 length: 14 amino acids. Between the trimmed V and J ends, which lost 0 bases and 5 bases, there was a span of 8 bases. CDR3 in amino acids: CASSQDMGYQPQHF. The CDR3 DNA is TGCGCCAGCAGCCAAGATATGGGGTATCAGCCCCAGCATTTT.

This chain links TRBV4-1 with TRBJ2-1; 14 bases match TRBD2. The CDR3 length is 16 residues. Germline lookup yields CDR1 MGHRA and CDR2 YSYEKL. The trim removed 2 bases at V and 8 bases at J, leaving 5 bases unmatched. CDR3 coding DNA: TGCGCCAGCAGCCAACTTGGGACTAGCGGGGGCGATGAGCAGTTCTTC. This codes for CASSQLGTSGGDEQFF.

The chain links TRBV24-1 to TRBJ2-1, with D perhaps matching TRBD2 (6 bases). The V gene lost 3 bases and the J gene lost 0 bases, with 11 bases spanning the gap. The CDR3 runs to 16 residues. The germline V gene has CDR1 KGHDR and CDR2 SFDVKD. The CDR3 DNA sequence: TGTGCCACCAGTGATACTAGCCCGAGCTCCTACAATGAGCAGTTCTTC. It codes for CATSDTSPSSYNEQFF.

This clonotype was seen a handful of times. The V gene is TRBV7-2, the J gene TRBJ2-1; tentatively, D is TRBD1 (5 bases). The germline V gene has CDR1 SGHTA and CDR2 FQGNSA. This CDR3 spans 13 amino acids. V was cut by 0 bases and J by 5 bases, with 5 bases left in between. The CDR3, as DNA: TGTGCCAGCAGCTTAGCAGGGGACAATGAGCAGTTCTTC. Protein product: CASSLAGDNEQFF.

The table lists this clonotype with a few counts. The chain couples TRBV27 to TRBJ2-3, with a tentative D call TRBD2 (5 bases). Germline V lookup: CDR1 MNHEY, CDR2 SMNVEV (reference sequence). V lost 3 bases, J lost 6 bases, and 16 bases lay in between. The CDR3 is 15 residues long. The CDR3 is CASSFNWLALDTQYF. CDR3 in DNA: TGTGCCAGCAGTTTTAATTGGCTAGCATTGGATACGCAGTATTTT.

This clonotype was detected ten times or more. The rearrangement uses TRBV11-3 and TRBJ2-5; 7 nucleotides line up with TRBD2. Germline-derived CDR1 and CDR2 are SGHNT and YENEEA. CDR3 length equals 15 residues. With V trimmed by 5 bases and J by 5 bases, 11 bases remained unmatched. The CDR3 loop reads CASSPRLAQMETQYF. The CDR3 region has the DNA TGTGCCAGCAGCCCCCGACTAGCACAGATGGAGACCCAGTACTTC.

The rearrangement links TRBV29-1 to TRBJ2-7; D unresolved. Trimming took off 1 base at V and 7 bases at J, with 14 bases between the two ends. In germline, CDR1 is SQVTM, CDR2 ANQGSEA. This CDR3 is built from 13 residues. Written as DNA, the CDR3 is TGCAGCGTTGAAGTAGGCCGTATGACAGAGCAGTACTTC. Encoded protein: CSVEVGRMTEQYF.

The gene calls are TRBV30 and TRBJ2-3; D might be TRBD1 (5 bases). CDR1 is GTSNPN, CDR2 SVGIG, per germline (reference sequence). V lost 2 bases and J lost 1, with 16 bases in between. The CDR3 contains 16 residues. Written as DNA, the CDR3 is TGTGCCTGGAGTCGGCTCCAGGGATTTGGCACAGATACGCAGTATTTT. It yields the protein CAWSRLQGFGTDTQYF.

This clonotype was picked up a small number of times. The chain has TRBV5-1 and TRBJ2-1; 7 bases fit TRBD2. V was clipped by 0 bases and J by 2 bases; unmatched bases: 5. Germline V gives CDR1 SGHRS, CDR2 YFSETQ. This CDR3 comprises 16 residues. CDR3 nucleotide sequence: TGCGCCAGCAGCTTGGTGGGCGGGAGAACCTACAATGAGCAGTTCTTC. This sequence encodes CASSLVGGRTYNEQFF.

Ten or more counts support this clonotype. The rearrangement uses TRBV29-1 and TRBJ2-5, with TRBD2 matching 7 bases. The CDR3 contains 13 residues. Per the germline V gene, CDR1 is SQVTM and CDR2 is ANQGSEA. The V gene end was trimmed by 3 bases and the J gene end by 5 bases; junction bases not matched to a gene: 6. The DNA for the CDR3 is TGCAGCGTTGAGTACGCGGGAGTGGAGACCCAGTACTTC. It is translated as CSVEYAGVETQYF.

This clonotype was picked up a small number of times. The chain has TRBV5-1 and TRBJ2-5, with D possibly TRBD2 on 7 matching bases. The ends were cut back, 4 bases at V and 4 bases at J, with 14 bases in the middle. The germline V gene has CDR1 SGHRS and CDR2 YFSETQ. CDR3 size: 14 residues. The CDR3 spells CASSPGASGETQYF. CDR3 DNA sequence: TGCGCCAGCAGCCCGGGGGCTAGCGGAGAGACCCAGTACTTC. Combining the CDR3 with reference TRBV5-1 and TRBJ2-5 gives the whole variable domain KAGVTQTPRYLIKTRGQQVTLSCSPISGHRSVSWYQQTPGQGLQFLFEYFSETQRNKGNFPGRFSGRQFSNSRSEMNVSTLELGDSALYLCASSPGASGETQYFGPGTRLLVL.

This clonotype was observed once. The DNA for the CDR3 is TGTGCCAGCAGCCCGGGGGGGATCTACACAGATACGCAGTATTTT. Protein sequence: CASSPGGIYTDTQYF. The chain couples TRBV11-3 to TRBJ2-3, with 8 bases lining up with TRBD2. The junction had 6 bases not matched to a gene; V was cut back by 5 bases and J by 2 bases. The germline V gene has CDR1 SGHNT and CDR2 YENEEA. This CDR3 region has 15 residues. Complete variable domain (other parts from reference TRBV11-3 and TRBJ2-3): EAGVVQSPRYKIIEKKQPVAFWCNPISGHNTLYWYLQNLGQGPELLIRYENEEAVDDSQLPKDRFSAERLKGVDSTLKIQPAELGDSAVYLCASSPGGIYTDTQYFGPGTRLTVL.

The chain is built from TRBV7-8 and TRBJ2-3; 13 positions agree with TRBD2. Trimming cost V 5 bases and J 1 base; bases outside gene matches: 12. Looked up from germline, CDR1 is SGHVS and CDR2 is FQNEAQ. The CDR3 loop spans 19 amino acids. The CDR3 sequence is CASSTLLAGGPLGTDTQYF. The CDR3 DNA reads as TGTGCCAGCAGCACCTTACTAGCGGGAGGGCCGCTGGGCACAGATACGCAGTATTTT.

The V gene is TRBV20-1, the J gene TRBJ2-1; maybe TRBD1 (5 bases). Trimming removed 2 bases from V and 0 bases from J, with 8 bases in between. This CDR3 has 14 residues. Germline V CDR1 and CDR2: DFQATT, SNEGSKA (reference sequence). The CDR3 is CSARRGYSYNEQFF. CDR3 sequence (DNA): TGCAGTGCTAGAAGGGGATACTCCTACAATGAGCAGTTCTTC.

This clonotype has at least ten counts. The chain carries TRBV12-3 or TRBV12-4 and TRBJ1-1; 7 positions agree with TRBD1. The CDR3 contains 14 residues. Trimming at V came to 6 bases and at J to 4 bases, leaving 8 bases not matched to a gene. The chain's CDR3 is CASRTTGRFTEAFF. CDR3 DNA sequence: TGTGCCAGCAGGACGACAGGGAGGTTCACTGAAGCTTTCTTT.

Only a few counts were recorded for this clonotype. The rearrangement links TRBV10-2 to TRBJ2-5; D uncertain. Per germline, CDR1 WSHSY and CDR2 SAAADI. The CDR3 has 13 amino acids. The germline V and J ends were trimmed by 2 bases and 2 bases, with 6 bases remaining between them. CDR3 region: CASSETKQETQYF. In DNA, the CDR3 is TGCGCCAGCAGTGAGACGAAACAAGAGACCCAGTACTTC.

This chain links TRBV20-1 with TRBJ1-5; possibly TRBD1 for D (5 bases). V was clipped by 1 base and J by 2 bases, with 12 bases between them. Germline loops: CDR1 DFQATT, CDR2 SNEGSKA (reference sequence). The CDR3 has 15 residues. The CDR3 DNA reads TGCAGTGCTAGAGCTGGGGGTGGGGGCAATCAGCCCCAGCATTTT. It codes for CSARAGGGGNQPQHF.

In its sample, this clonotype was seen a few times. The chain uses TRBV3-1 and TRBJ2-2, with D possibly TRBD2 on 7 matching bases. CDR3 length: 15 residues. The germline V gene encodes CDR1 LGHDT and CDR2 YNNKEL (reference sequence). The V gene lost 7 bases and the J gene lost 4 bases, with 16 bases spanning the gap. The CDR3 DNA is TGTGCCAGCACCCTGGGGGAGGGGGTCACCGGGGAGCTGTTTTTT. It codes for CASTLGEGVTGELFF.

The rearrangement joins TRBV30 to TRBJ1-1, with TRBD1 identical over 7 bases. This CDR3 is 13 amino acids long. CDR1 is GTSNPN, CDR2 SVGIG, per germline (reference sequence). The V segment lost 4 bases and the J segment 4 bases; nucleotides outside the gene matches: 6. Written as DNA, the CDR3 is TGTGCCTGGACAGCCGGGACAGCCACTGAAGCTTTCTTT. Its translation is CAWTAGTATEAFF.